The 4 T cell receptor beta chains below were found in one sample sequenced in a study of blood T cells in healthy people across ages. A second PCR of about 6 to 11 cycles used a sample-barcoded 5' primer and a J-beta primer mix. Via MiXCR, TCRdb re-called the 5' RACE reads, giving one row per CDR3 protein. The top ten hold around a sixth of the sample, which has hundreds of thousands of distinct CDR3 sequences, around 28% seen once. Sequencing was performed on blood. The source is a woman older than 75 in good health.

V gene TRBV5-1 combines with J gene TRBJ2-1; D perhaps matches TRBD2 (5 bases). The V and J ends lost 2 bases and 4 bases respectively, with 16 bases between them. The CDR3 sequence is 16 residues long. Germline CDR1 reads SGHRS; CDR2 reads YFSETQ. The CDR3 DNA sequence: TGCGCCAGCAGCTTCGGGCGGGTTAGCACTTACAATGAGCAGTTCTTC. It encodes CASSFGRVSTYNEQFF.

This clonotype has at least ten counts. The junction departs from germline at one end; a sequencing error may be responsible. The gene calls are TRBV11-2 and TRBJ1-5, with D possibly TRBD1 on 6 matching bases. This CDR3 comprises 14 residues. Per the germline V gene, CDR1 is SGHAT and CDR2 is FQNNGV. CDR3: CASSLTDSTQPQHF. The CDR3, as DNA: TGTGCCAGCAGCTTAACGGACAGCACTCAGCCCCAGCATTTT.

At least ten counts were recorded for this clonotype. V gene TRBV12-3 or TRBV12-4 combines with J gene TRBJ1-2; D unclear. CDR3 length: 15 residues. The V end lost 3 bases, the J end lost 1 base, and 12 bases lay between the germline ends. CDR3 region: CASSFYQQLNYGYTF. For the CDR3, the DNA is TGTGCCAGCAGTTTCTATCAACAGCTTAACTATGGCTACACCTTC.

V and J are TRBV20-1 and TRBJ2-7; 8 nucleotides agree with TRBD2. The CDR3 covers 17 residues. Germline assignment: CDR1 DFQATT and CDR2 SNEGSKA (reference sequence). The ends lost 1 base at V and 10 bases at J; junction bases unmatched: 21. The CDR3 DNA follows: TGCAGTGCTAGAGGAGGGCTAGCGGGCACCCCGGTGGATACCCAGTACTTC. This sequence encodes CSARGGLAGTPVDTQYF.